A single sample gave rise to the 25 T cell receptor beta chains below, sequenced in a study of cytomegalovirus exposure and HLA in healthy donors. The PCR made use of 60 Vbeta and 13 Jbeta primers. The assay was immunoSEQ multiplex PCR, and TCRdb's table has in-frame clones only and misses some. In the table there are 150,000 to 180,000 clones, about 85% of which are singletons. Sequencing used PBMCs. These receptors originate from a man aged 30 to 39 in good health and CMV-seropositive.

The V and J genes are TRBV11-1 and TRBJ2-3; 15 bases line up with TRBD2. CDR1 and CDR2 from the germline V gene are SGHAT and FQDESV (reference sequence). The junction had 3 bases not matched to a gene; V was cut back by 5 bases and J by 3 bases. The CDR3 runs to 16 residues. CDR3 region: CASSGGLAGGTDTQYF. The CDR3, as DNA: TGTGCCAGCAGCGGGGGACTAGCGGGAGGAACAGATACGCAGTATTTT. Using reference TRBV11-1 and TRBJ2-3 for the parts outside the CDR3, the full variable domain is EAEVAQSPRYKITEKSQAVAFWCDPISGHATLYWYRQILGQGPELLVQFQDESVVDDSQLPKDRFSAERLKGVDSTLKIQPAELGDSAMYLCASSGGLAGGTDTQYFGPGTRLTVL.

CDR3 loop: CASSSGTSVWNEQFF. The CDR3 region has the DNA TGTGCCAGCAGCTCCGGGACTAGCGTGTGGAATGAGCAGTTCTTC. The chain employs TRBV5-8 and TRBJ2-1, with 10 positions matching TRBD2. The ends lost 3 bases at V and 7 bases at J; junction bases unmatched: 7. Germline values: CDR1 SGHTS, CDR2 YDEGEE. The CDR3 consists of 15 residues.

The chain combines TRBV4-2 with TRBJ1-5; the D is unclear. This CDR3 spans 15 amino acids. Trimming stripped 0 bases from V and 2 bases from J, with 8 bases between. Germline loops: CDR1 LGHNA, CDR2 YNFKEQ. CDR3 DNA sequence: TGTGCCAGCAGCCAAGAGTACGGGGGCAATCAGCCCCAGCATTTT. It specifies CASSQEYGGNQPQHF.

The CDR3 region is CASSRLAGSYEQYF. In DNA form, the CDR3 reads TGTGCCAGCAGCCGCCTAGCGGGATCGTACGAGCAGTACTTC. J is TRBJ2-7 and V is TRBV5-6, with 9 bases identical to TRBD2. Germline CDR1 SGHDT, CDR2 YYEEEE. The V gene end was trimmed by 4 bases and the J gene end by 4 bases; junction bases not matched to a gene: 6. This CDR3 comprises 14 residues.

The chain is built from TRBV4-2 and TRBJ1-1; D is possibly TRBD1 (5 bases). The V gene lost 3 bases and the J gene lost 1 base, with 12 bases spanning the gap. CDR3 length: 15 residues. The germline CDR1 and CDR2 sequences are LGHNA and YNFKEQ. The DNA of the CDR3 is TGTGCCAGCAGCCAGGCTGACAGAGAGAACACTGAAGCTTTCTTT. Encoded protein: CASSQADRENTEAFF.

This chain links TRBV11-2 with TRBJ2-1; 8 nucleotides agree with TRBD2. The CDR3 totals 15 residues. In germline, CDR1 is SGHAT, CDR2 FQNNGV. The V and J ends lost 1 base and 2 bases, in that order; junction bases with no gene match: 1. CDR3 protein: CASSLGTSPYNEQFF. The CDR3 nucleotides read TGTGCCAGCAGCTTAGGGACTAGCCCCTACAATGAGCAGTTCTTC.

The chain carries TRBV7-9 and TRBJ2-1, with D possibly being TRBD1 (6 bases). Germline V CDR1 and CDR2: SEHNR, FQNEAQ (reference sequence). V was trimmed by 4 bases and J by 5 bases, leaving 9 bases between them. This CDR3 is built from 13 residues. The CDR3, as DNA: TGTGCCAGCAGCTCGGGACAAAACAATGAGCAGTTCTTC. It yields the protein CASSSGQNNEQFF.

This clone was recorded once. The chain has TRBV10-3 and TRBJ2-2, with TRBD2 matching over 11 bases. Unmatched junction bases numbered 4, after V lost 8 bases and J lost 2 bases. The CDR3 is 15 amino acids. Per germline, CDR1 ENHRY and CDR2 SYGVKD. The CDR3 loop reads CAIASGGPNTGELFF. Written as DNA, the CDR3 is TGTGCCATCGCTAGCGGGGGGCCTAACACCGGGGAGCTGTTTTTT.

The chain links TRBV30 to TRBJ1-1, with a possible D match to TRBD1 (6 bases). CDR3 length equals 17 residues. The germline CDR1 and CDR2 sequences are GTSNPN and SVGIG (reference sequence). Trimming shortened V by 3 bases and J by 7 bases, and 27 bases separated the two germline ends. The CDR3 here is CAWRDRTAKFDFYEAFF. CDR3 DNA: TGTGCCTGGAGGGATCGGACAGCTAAGTTTGATTTTTATGAAGCTTTCTTT.

The chain has TRBV5-1 and TRBJ2-1, with D possibly TRBD2 on 5 matching bases. With 4 bases removed from V and 8 bases from J, the gap between germline ends came to 22 bases. Germline V CDR1 and CDR2: SGHRS, YFSETQ. This CDR3 has 16 amino acids. The CDR3 is CASSPPKSGLGDEQFF. The CDR3 DNA follows: TGCGCCAGCAGCCCCCCCAAGAGCGGCCTCGGTGATGAGCAGTTCTTC.

V usage is TRBV19 and J usage is TRBJ1-1, with TRBD1 as a possible D gene (6 bases). CDR1 and CDR2 (germline): LNHDA, SQIVND (reference sequence). The CDR3 has 13 residues. V lost 7 bases, J lost 7 bases, and 16 bases lay in between. CDR3 nucleotide sequence: TGTGCCAGTACCCCGGGGGGGCCATTTGAAGCTTTCTTT. Its protein product is CASTPGGPFEAFF.

The rearrangement uses TRBV27 and TRBJ1-2, with 9 bases aligning to TRBD1. The junction had 9 bases not matched to a gene; V was cut back by 4 bases and J by 6 bases. Germline CDR1 reads MNHEY; CDR2 reads SMNVEV (reference sequence). CDR3 length: 15 residues. The DNA for the CDR3 is TGTGCCAGCAGTTCCCGGGACAGGGTCTTTCATGGCTACACCTTC. Translated, it gives CASSSRDRVFHGYTF.

This chain joins TRBV9 and TRBJ1-2; TRBD1 matches 7 bases. V shed 0 bases, J shed 5 bases, and the junction held 7 bases outside the gene matches. The CDR3 totals 15 residues. Per germline, CDR1 SGDLS and CDR2 YYNGEE. CDR3 sequence reads: CASSVAFGTEYGYTF. In nucleotides, the CDR3 is TGTGCCAGCAGCGTAGCTTTCGGGACAGAATATGGCTACACCTTC.

This clone was seen a few times. The chain uses TRBV5-1 and TRBJ2-2; D unclear. The ends were cut back, 2 bases at V and 0 bases at J, with 11 bases in the middle. CDR1 and CDR2 from the germline V gene are SGHRS and YFSETQ. The CDR3 is 16 amino acids. The CDR3 nucleotides are TGCGCCAGCAGCTTTAGTCAAGTCGCGAACACCGGGGAGCTGTTTTTT. It yields the protein CASSFSQVANTGELFF.

V is TRBV4-3 and J is TRBJ2-7; 9 bases align to TRBD1. The CDR3 totals 13 residues. Germline loops: CDR1 LGHNA, CDR2 YSLEER. V lost 2 bases and J lost 5; bases outside the gene matches: 1. The CDR3 region has the DNA TGCGCCAGCAGCCAAAACAGGGGGCACGAGCAGTACTTC. Translation gives CASSQNRGHEQYF.

This clone was counted only a few times. The chain carries TRBV12-5 and TRBJ1-2; D not resolved. V lost 2 bases to trimming and J lost 0 bases, with 13 bases between them. Germline CDR1 LGHNT, CDR2 FRNRAP. This CDR3 region has 16 residues. The CDR3: CASGLNSKEANYGYTF. The CDR3 nucleotides read TGTGCTAGTGGTTTGAACAGCAAAGAAGCTAACTATGGCTACACCTTC. The variable domain in full, completed from reference TRBV12-5 and TRBJ1-2, reads DARVTQTPRHKVTEMGQEVTMRCQPILGHNTVFWYRQTMMQGLELLAYFRNRAPLDDSGMPKDRFSAEMPDATLATLKIQPSEPRDSAVYFCASGLNSKEANYGYTFGSGTRLTVV.

This rearrangement joins TRBV7-3 to TRBJ2-7; D is uncertain. This CDR3 region has 13 residues. The V end lost 3 bases, the J end lost 6 bases, and 12 bases lay between the germline ends. Germline CDR1 reads SGHTA; CDR2 reads FQGTGA. CDR3 amino acids: CASSFFGHPEQYF. CDR3 nucleotide sequence: TGTGCCAGCAGCTTTTTTGGGCACCCCGAGCAGTACTTC.

V gene TRBV28 combines with J gene TRBJ2-1, with 11 bases fitting TRBD2. Per germline, CDR1 MDHEN and CDR2 SYDVKM. Trimming at V came to 3 bases and at J to 3 bases, leaving 7 bases not matched to a gene. This CDR3 spans 17 amino acids. CDR3 DNA sequence: TGTGCCAGCAGTTTGGGGACTAGCGGAAAATTCTACAATGAGCAGTTCTTC. Its protein is CASSLGTSGKFYNEQFF.

The chain uses TRBV29-1 and TRBJ2-6; 7 bases map to TRBD1. This CDR3 region has 14 residues. Germline CDR1 and CDR2: SQVTM and ANQGSEA. The junction had 5 bases not matched to a gene; V was cut back by 7 bases and J by 2 bases. The CDR3 coding sequence is TGCAGCGCCTCACAGGGGACTGGGGCCAACGTCCTGACTTTC. It specifies CSASQGTGANVLTF.

The rearrangement uses TRBV6-1 and TRBJ2-7, with 9 bases aligning to TRBD1. V gave up 6 bases and J gave up 4 bases; unmatched junction bases: 7. Germline values: CDR1 MNHNS, CDR2 SASEGT. The CDR3 has 14 amino acids. For the CDR3, the DNA is TGTGCCAGCAGCCTGACTGGACAGGGGTACGAGCAGTACTTC. This sequence encodes CASSLTGQGYEQYF.

This clone has a handful of counts. V and J are TRBV11-2 and TRBJ1-5; 8 nucleotides line up with TRBD1. With 2 bases clipped from V and 3 bases from J, the junction kept 3 bases outside the gene matches. CDR3 length: 15 amino acids. CDR1 and CDR2 (germline): SGHAT, FQNNGV. The DNA for the CDR3 is TGTGCCAGCAGCTTAATGGACAGGGTCAATCAGCCCCAGCATTTT. It yields the protein CASSLMDRVNQPQHF. The full variable domain, with the rest looked up from reference TRBV11-2 and TRBJ1-5, is EAGVAQSPRYKIIEKRQSVAFWCNPISGHATLYWYQQILGQGPKLLIQFQNNGVVDDSQLPKDRFSAERLKGVDSTLKIQPAKLEDSAVYLCASSLMDRVNQPQHFGDGTRLSIL.

V and J are TRBV7-3 and TRBJ1-5, with D possibly TRBD1 on 5 matching bases. Trimming took 2 bases from V and 9 from J, leaving 11 bases between them. The length of the CDR3 is 13 residues. CDR1 and CDR2 (germline): SGHTA, FQGTGA. CDR3 sequence: CASSLGEGRPQHF. The CDR3 DNA is TGTGCCAGCAGCTTAGGGGAGGGGCGGCCCCAGCATTTT.

This chain uses TRBV7-2 with TRBJ2-7, with TRBD2 identical over 8 bases. The length of the CDR3 is 16 residues. V was pared by 1 base and J by 3 bases, with 8 bases of the junction left unmatched. CDR1 SGHTA and CDR2 FQGNSA come from the germline V gene. CDR3 region: CASSLVQSGGFYEQYF. In nucleotides, the CDR3 is TGTGCCAGCAGCTTAGTTCAAAGCGGGGGTTTCTACGAGCAGTACTTC. The entire variable domain, with the rest obtained from reference TRBV7-2 and TRBJ2-7, is as follows: GAGVSQSPSNKVTEKGKDVELRCDPISGHTALYWYRQSLGQGLEFLIYFQGNSAPDKSGLPSDRFSAERTGGSVSTLTIQRTQQEDSAVYLCASSLVQSGGFYEQYFGPGTRLTVT.

This chain connects TRBV4-1 to TRBJ2-2, with 12 positions matching TRBD2. V was pared by 1 base and J by 1 base, with 4 bases of the junction left unmatched. CDR1 is MGHRA and CDR2 is YSYEKL in the germline V gene. The CDR3 has 18 residues. The CDR3 bases are TGCGCCAGCAGCCAAGCACCGGGACTAGCGGGGAACACCGGGGAGCTGTTTTTT. Amino acid sequence: CASSQAPGLAGNTGELFF.

This clone has just a few counts. The V and J genes are TRBV27 and TRBJ2-1, with 12 positions matching TRBD2. CDR1 MNHEY and CDR2 SMNVEV come from the germline V gene (reference sequence). Unmatched junction bases numbered 13, after V lost 2 bases and J lost 8 bases. CDR3 length: 18 residues. CDR3 residues: CASSLVLAGGMGSDEQFF. CDR3 DNA: TGTGCCAGCAGTTTAGTTCTAGCGGGAGGGATGGGGTCCGATGAGCAGTTCTTC.